The 9 T cell receptor beta chains below come from one sample, sequenced in a study of cytomegalovirus exposure and HLA in healthy donors. Amplification used 60 Vbeta primers and 13 Jbeta primers. Some clones are missing from TCRdb's copy, which holds only in-frame ones; the method was immunoSEQ multiplex PCR. This repertoire shows tens of thousands of clones, approximately 63% found once; its top ten account for 6.3%. Sequencing input: PBMCs. Source of these receptors: a woman aged 25 to 39 in good health and CMV-seronegative.

This chain connects TRBV6-4 to TRBJ1-1, with 7 bases identical to TRBD1. Germline V lookup: CDR1 MRHNA, CDR2 SNTAGT. The CDR3 has 15 amino acids. Trimming cost V 6 bases and J 0 bases; bases outside gene matches: 7. The CDR3 sequence is CASRVTGALNTEAFF. As DNA, the CDR3 is TGTGCCAGCAGAGTTACAGGGGCCCTGAACACTGAAGCTTTCTTT.

This chain connects TRBV6-1 to TRBJ1-5; weak D call: TRBD1 (6 bases). CDR3 length equals 13 residues. Deletions cut 8 bases from V and 4 bases from J, with 12 bases between. Germline V lookup: CDR1 MNHNS, CDR2 SASEGT. The CDR3 nucleotides are TGTGCCAGCGACAGGTCGCGAAATCAGCCCCAGCATTTT. Its translation is CASDRSRNQPQHF.

This clone occurred once. This sequence joins TRBV18 and TRBJ2-1, with a possible D match to TRBD2 (5 bases). This CDR3 region has 13 residues. V gave up 3 bases and J gave up 16 bases, with 19 bases separating them. Germline V gives CDR1 KGHSH, CDR2 LQKENI. CDR3 nucleotide sequence: TGTGCCAGCTCACCTGGTAGGGATGAGCGGAAATTCTTC. Its protein is CASSPGRDERKFF.

The chain has TRBV7-6 and TRBJ2-7; 10 nucleotides agree with TRBD1. Germline CDR1 reads SGHVS; CDR2 reads FNYEAQ. CDR3 length equals 12 residues. Trimming took 4 bases from V and 8 from J; bases not matched to a gene: 2. In DNA form, the CDR3 reads TGTGCCAGCAGCTCGACAGGGGGCAAGCAGTACTTC. Protein sequence: CASSSTGGKQYF.

The rearrangement links TRBV4-1 to TRBJ1-5; D unclear. The ends were cut back, 0 bases at V and 6 bases at J, with 12 bases in the middle. Germline CDR1 is MGHRA and CDR2 is YSYEKL. The CDR3 has 15 residues. CDR3 nucleotides: TGCGCCAGCAGCCAAGACCGCGGGTTGGGTCAGCCCCAGCATTTT. It translates to CASSQDRGLGQPQHF.

This clone was counted between two and nine times. The V gene is TRBV10-3, the J gene TRBJ2-3; 9 bases fit TRBD1. The CDR3 is 15 residues long. V lost 4 bases and J lost 4; bases outside the gene matches: 6. Germline lookup yields CDR1 ENHRY and CDR2 SYGVKD. In nucleotides, the CDR3 is TGTGCCATCAGTGCCCGGGACAGGGTGTCAGATACGCAGTATTTT. Amino acids: CAISARDRVSDTQYF.

The V and J genes are TRBV5-1 and TRBJ2-7; 12 bases line up with TRBD2. Germline CDR1 reads SGHRS; CDR2 reads YFSETQ. J lost 4 bases, V lost 5 bases, and 7 bases had no gene match. The CDR3 contains 15 residues. The CDR3 DNA reads TGCGCCAGCAGACAGGTGACTAGCGGGAGTTACGAGCAGTACTTC. It translates to CASRQVTSGSYEQYF.

This chain joins TRBV7-2 and TRBJ2-1, with D perhaps TRBD2 (6 bases). Germline V gene data show CDR1 as SGHTA and CDR2 as FQGNSA. V lost 5 bases and J lost 7, with 18 bases in between. The CDR3 runs to 15 residues. The CDR3 sequence is CASSVRLGRTNEQFF. CDR3 coding DNA: TGTGCCAGCAGCGTCCGACTAGGTCGGACGAATGAGCAGTTCTTC.

V and J are TRBV6-5 and TRBJ1-6; a weak D match, TRBD1 (5 bases). Germline values: CDR1 MNHEY, CDR2 SVGAGI. Deletions cut 7 bases from V and 0 bases from J, with 7 bases between. The CDR3 has 14 residues. In nucleotides, the CDR3 is TGTGCCAGCAAGGGGCTCTCCTATAATTCACCCCTCCACTTT. Protein: CASKGLSYNSPLHF.